The T cell receptor (beta chain) under discussion was sequenced for a study of patients and donors after allogeneic stem cell transplantation. This clonotype was seen only a few times. Using its own MiXCR run on the RT-PCR reads, TCRdb lists one record per CDR3 protein. The data contain about 160,000 distinct CDR3 sequences, 30% to 45% of them singletons. The CDR3 is 14 residues long. The V gene lost 5 bases and the J gene lost 7 bases, with 17 bases spanning the gap. V usage is TRBV12-3 or TRBV12-4 and J usage is TRBJ1-2; D possibly corresponds to TRBD1 (6 bases). Sequencing was done on a sample of blood, either unsorted or a sorted T cell fraction (not recorded which). The sequence came from a human donor who was either an allogeneic HSCT recipient or a stem cell or donor lymphocyte infusion donor (not recorded which). It is not recorded whose cells these are; they may come from a transplant donor. This chain's CDR3 is CASSVTGRGSGYTF. CDR3 nucleotide sequence: TGTGCCAGCAGTGTGACAGGCCGTGGGAGTGGCTACACCTTC.